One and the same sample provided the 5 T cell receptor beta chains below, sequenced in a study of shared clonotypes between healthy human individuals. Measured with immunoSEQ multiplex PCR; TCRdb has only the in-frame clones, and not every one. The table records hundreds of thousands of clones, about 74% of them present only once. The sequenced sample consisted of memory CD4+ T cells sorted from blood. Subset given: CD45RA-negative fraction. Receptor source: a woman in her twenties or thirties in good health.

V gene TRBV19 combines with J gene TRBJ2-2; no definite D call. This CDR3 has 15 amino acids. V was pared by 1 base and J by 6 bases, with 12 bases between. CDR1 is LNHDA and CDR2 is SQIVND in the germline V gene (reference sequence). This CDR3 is CASSIVHDTAGELFF. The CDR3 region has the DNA TGTGCCAGTAGTATAGTCCACGATACGGCCGGGGAGCTGTTTTTT.

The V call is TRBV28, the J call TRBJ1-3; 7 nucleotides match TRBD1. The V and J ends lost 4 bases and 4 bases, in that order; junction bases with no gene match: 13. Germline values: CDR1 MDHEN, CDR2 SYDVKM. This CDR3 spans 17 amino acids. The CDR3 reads CASSWKKTGAGGNTIYF. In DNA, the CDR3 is TGTGCCAGCAGTTGGAAGAAAACAGGGGCAGGCGGAAACACCATATATTTT.

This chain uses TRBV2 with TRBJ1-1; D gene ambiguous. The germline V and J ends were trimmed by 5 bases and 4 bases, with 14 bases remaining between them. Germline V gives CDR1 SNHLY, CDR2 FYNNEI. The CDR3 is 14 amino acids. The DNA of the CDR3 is TGTGCCAGCAGTTTTCAGGCCGGTGGCACTGAAGCTTTCTTT. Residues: CASSFQAGGTEAFF.

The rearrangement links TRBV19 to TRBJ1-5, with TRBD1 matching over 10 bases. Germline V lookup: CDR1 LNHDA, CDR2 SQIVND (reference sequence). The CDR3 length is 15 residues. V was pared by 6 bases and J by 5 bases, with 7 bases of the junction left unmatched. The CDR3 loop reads CASSRTGTGDQPQHF. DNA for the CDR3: TGTGCCAGTAGCAGGACCGGGACAGGGGATCAGCCCCAGCATTTT.

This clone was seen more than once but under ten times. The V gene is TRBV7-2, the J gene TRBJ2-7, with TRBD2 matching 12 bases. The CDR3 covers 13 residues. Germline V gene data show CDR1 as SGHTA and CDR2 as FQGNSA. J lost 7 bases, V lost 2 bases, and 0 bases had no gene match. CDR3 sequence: CASSLTSGREQYF. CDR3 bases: TGTGCCAGCAGCTTAACTAGCGGGAGGGAGCAGTACTTC.